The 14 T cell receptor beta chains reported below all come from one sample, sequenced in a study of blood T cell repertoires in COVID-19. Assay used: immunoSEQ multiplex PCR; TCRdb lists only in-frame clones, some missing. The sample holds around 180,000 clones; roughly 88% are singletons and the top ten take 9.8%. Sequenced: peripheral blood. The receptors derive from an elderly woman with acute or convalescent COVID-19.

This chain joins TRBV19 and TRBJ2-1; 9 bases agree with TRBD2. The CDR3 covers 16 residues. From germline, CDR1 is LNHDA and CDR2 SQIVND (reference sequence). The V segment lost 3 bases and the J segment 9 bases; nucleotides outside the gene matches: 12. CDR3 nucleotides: TGTGCCAGTAGTATCGGGAGCGGGGGGTTAGTTGGTGAGCAGTTCTTC. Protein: CASSIGSGGLVGEQFF.

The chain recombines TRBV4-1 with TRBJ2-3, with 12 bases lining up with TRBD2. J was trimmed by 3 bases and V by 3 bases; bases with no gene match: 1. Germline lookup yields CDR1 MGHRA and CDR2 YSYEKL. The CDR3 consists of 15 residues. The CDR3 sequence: CASSHGLAGTDTQYF. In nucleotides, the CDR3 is TGCGCCAGCAGCCACGGACTAGCGGGGACAGATACGCAGTATTTT.

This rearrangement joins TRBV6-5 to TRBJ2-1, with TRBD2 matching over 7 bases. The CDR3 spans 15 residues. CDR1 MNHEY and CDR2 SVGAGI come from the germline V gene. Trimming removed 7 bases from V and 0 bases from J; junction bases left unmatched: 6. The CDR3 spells CASMGGRGSYNEQFF. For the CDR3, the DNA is TGTGCCAGCATGGGGGGGAGGGGCTCCTACAATGAGCAGTTCTTC.

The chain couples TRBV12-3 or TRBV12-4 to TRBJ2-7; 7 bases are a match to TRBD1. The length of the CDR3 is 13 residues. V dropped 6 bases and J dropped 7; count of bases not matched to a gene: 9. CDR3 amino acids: CASRRDRPKEQYF. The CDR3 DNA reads TGTGCCAGCAGGAGGGACAGACCAAAGGAGCAGTACTTC.

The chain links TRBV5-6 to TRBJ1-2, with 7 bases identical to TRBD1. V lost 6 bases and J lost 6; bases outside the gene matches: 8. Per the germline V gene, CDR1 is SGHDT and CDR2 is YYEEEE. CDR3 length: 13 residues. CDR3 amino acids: CASTKDRAHGYTF. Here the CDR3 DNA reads TGTGCCAGCACCAAAGACAGGGCGCATGGCTACACCTTC.

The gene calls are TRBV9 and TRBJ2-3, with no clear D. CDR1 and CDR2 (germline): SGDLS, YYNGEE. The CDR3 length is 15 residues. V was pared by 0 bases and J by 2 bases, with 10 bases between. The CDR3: CASSVASVNTDTQYF. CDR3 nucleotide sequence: TGTGCCAGCAGCGTAGCTTCGGTAAACACAGATACGCAGTATTTT.

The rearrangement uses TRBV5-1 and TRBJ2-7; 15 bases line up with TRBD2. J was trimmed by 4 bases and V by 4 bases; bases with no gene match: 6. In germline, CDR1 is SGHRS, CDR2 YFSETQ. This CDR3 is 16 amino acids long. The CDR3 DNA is TGCGCCAGCAGCACGGGACTAGCGGGGGGTTTTTACGAGCAGTACTTC. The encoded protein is CASSTGLAGGFYEQYF.

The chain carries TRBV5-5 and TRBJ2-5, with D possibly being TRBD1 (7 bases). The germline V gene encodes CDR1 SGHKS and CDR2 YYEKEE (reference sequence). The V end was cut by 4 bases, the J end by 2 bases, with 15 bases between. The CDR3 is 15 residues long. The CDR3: CASSRRGATQETQYF. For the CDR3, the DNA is TGTGCCAGCAGCCGCAGGGGGGCGACACAAGAGACCCAGTACTTC. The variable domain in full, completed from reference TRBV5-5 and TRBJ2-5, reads DAGVTQSPTHLIKTRGQQVTLRCSPISGHKSVSWYQQVLGQGPQFIFQYYEKEERGRGNFPDRFSARQFPNYSSELNVNALLLGDSALYLCASSRRGATQETQYFGPGTRLLVL.

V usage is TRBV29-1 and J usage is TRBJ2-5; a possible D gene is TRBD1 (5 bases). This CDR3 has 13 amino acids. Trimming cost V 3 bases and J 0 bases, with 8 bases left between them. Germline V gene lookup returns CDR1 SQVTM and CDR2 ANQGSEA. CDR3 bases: TGCAGCGTTGAGAGACAGAACCAAGAGACCCAGTACTTC. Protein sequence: CSVERQNQETQYF.

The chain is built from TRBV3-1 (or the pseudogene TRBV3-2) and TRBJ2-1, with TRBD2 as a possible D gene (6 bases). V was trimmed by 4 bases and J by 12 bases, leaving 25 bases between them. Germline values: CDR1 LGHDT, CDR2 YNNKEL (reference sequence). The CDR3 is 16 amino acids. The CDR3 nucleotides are TGTGCCAGCAGCCGATATAGCGCGGGGAGGTTCCTGGGGCAGTTCTTC. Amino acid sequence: CASSRYSAGRFLGQFF.

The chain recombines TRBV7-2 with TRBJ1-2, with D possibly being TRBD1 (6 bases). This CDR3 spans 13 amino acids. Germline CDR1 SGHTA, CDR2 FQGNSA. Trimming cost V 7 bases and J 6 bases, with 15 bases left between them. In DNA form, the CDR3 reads TGTGCCAGCACCACGCCGCAGGGGAATGGCTACACCTTC. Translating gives CASTTPQGNGYTF.

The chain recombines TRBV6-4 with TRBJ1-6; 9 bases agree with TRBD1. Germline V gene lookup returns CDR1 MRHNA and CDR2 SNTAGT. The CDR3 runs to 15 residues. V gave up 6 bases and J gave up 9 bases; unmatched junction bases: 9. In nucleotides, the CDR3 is TGTGCCAGCAGCTCTGTACAGGGGGCAGGTTCACCCCTCCACTTT. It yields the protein CASSSVQGAGSPLHF.

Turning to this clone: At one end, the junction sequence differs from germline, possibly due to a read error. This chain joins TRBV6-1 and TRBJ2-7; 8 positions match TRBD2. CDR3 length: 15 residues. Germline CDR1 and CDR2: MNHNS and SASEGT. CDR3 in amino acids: CASSESSLGSYGRDF. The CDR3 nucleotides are TGTGCCAGCAGTGAGAGCAGCCTCGGCAGTTACGGGAGGGACTTC.

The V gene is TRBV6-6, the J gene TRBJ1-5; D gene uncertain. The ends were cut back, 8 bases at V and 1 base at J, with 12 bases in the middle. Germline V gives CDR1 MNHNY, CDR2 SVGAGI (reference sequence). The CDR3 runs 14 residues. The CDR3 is CASSGLGSNQPQHF. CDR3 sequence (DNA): TGTGCCAGCTCGGGGTTGGGGAGCAATCAGCCCCAGCATTTT.